This T cell receptor (beta chain) is drawn from a study of T-cell memory formation after mild COVID-19. Across the whole study: Clusters were largely donor specific. Overall study results and limits: Whether day 37 second-wave clones are SARS-CoV-2-specific was not confirmed. Later expanders leaned CD4+, whereas clones that contracted between day 15 and 85 were balanced CD4/CD8.

Trimming took 1 base from V and 0 from J; bases not matched to a gene: 11. The CDR3 has 18 residues. The germline CDR1 and CDR2 sequences are SGDLS and YYNGEE. This clonotype has only a few counts. Its specificity is not known. Employing constant-segment primers, 5'RACE generated TCR alpha and TCR beta cDNA libraries bearing sample barcodes and UMIs. Via MiXCR, TCRdb re-called the 5' RACE reads, giving one row per CDR3 protein. The sample gives some 86,000 distinct CDR3 sequences, approximately 25% of which show up once; 42% is in the top ten. Sequencing input: PBMCs or a T cell subset sorted from them (not recorded which). The clonotype comes from a man aged 18 to 30 who had mild COVID-19 (a few samples of this study predate the infection). Cell type and time point are not known. The J gene is TRBJ2-3, the V gene TRBV9; 7 bases line up with TRBD1. The CDR3 region has the DNA TGTGCCAGCAGCGTAAGGGGGACAGCCTTTTATAGCACAGATACGCAGTATTTT. It translates to CASSVRGTAFYSTDTQYF.